These T cell receptor beta chains were read from a single sample in a study of beta chain features in type 1 diabetes. The repertoire was sequenced with immunoSEQ multiplex PCR; TCRdb's copy has only in-frame clones and lacks some. The sample shows hundreds of thousands of clones, 15% to 17% of them seen only once. The sequenced material came from naive CD4+ T cells from blood. The receptors derive from a young man in good health. CDR3s leave out the opening cysteine and the closing phenylalanine or tryptophan. Fields, in order: CDR3 protein, J gene, CDR3 length, V gene.

ASIPGNNYGYT | TRBJ1-2 | 11 | TRBV28
SVSKGTFTDTQY | TRBJ2-3 | 12 | TRBV29-1
ASSPRQGKEGNQPQH | TRBJ1-5 | 15 | TRBV2
ASRGLYEQY | TRBJ2-7 | 9 | TRBV28
ASSYYRVHNEQF | TRBJ2-1 | 12 | TRBV6-5
ASSTTGRGDEKLF | TRBJ1-4 | 13 | TRBV5-1
ASSSNYEQY | TRBJ2-7 | 9 | TRBV7-2
ASSLITGHYEQY | TRBJ2-7 | 12 | TRBV7-9
ASSLASGIYEQY | TRBJ2-7 | 12 | TRBV5-1
ASSPEQGRLLRGYT | TRBJ1-2 | 14 | TRBV7-2
ASKGLSSGNTIY | TRBJ1-3 | 12 | TRBV19
ASSRPGKPIYNEQF | TRBJ2-1 | 14 | TRBV5-4
ASRKDSGGYEQY | TRBJ2-7 | 12 | TRBV4-3
ASSVVASGSRYNEQF | TRBJ2-1 | 15 | TRBV9
ASRGPLRDSFSGANVLT | TRBJ2-6 | 17 | TRBV11-1
ASSPPGGRHYEQY | TRBJ2-7 | 13 | TRBV7-7
ASSFAGSTYEQY | TRBJ2-7 | 12 | TRBV5-1
ASSLASGGVYEQY | TRBJ2-7 | 13 | TRBV7-2
ASSFPGDEQF | TRBJ2-1 | 10 | TRBV5-1
ASSFPLQGSSTEAF | TRBJ1-1 | 14 | TRBV2
ASSRLGVNNYGYT | TRBJ1-2 | 13 | TRBV4-3
ASSLKEEVLEQY | NA | 12 | TRBV7-9
ASSQPPGQGLYEQY | TRBJ2-7 | 14 | TRBV23-1
SVGAKDRAYEQY | TRBJ2-7 | 12 | TRBV29-1
ASSLLREKLF | TRBJ1-4 | 10 | TRBV5-1
ASSPPGQEPFYNEQF | TRBJ2-1 | 15 | TRBV18
ASSQDASGRGTQY | TRBJ2-5 | 13 | TRBV4-2
ASTPGPVRAQH | TRBJ1-5 | 11 | TRBV19
ASRTRWGNTEAF | TRBJ1-1 | 12 | TRBV7-2
ASSQGGGATGNEQF | TRBJ2-1 | 14 | TRBV4-1
ATSRVPLQTPEAF | TRBJ1-1 | 13 | TRBV15
ASSYGFTYGDTQY | TRBJ2-3 | 13 | TRBV6-6
ASSTRGEKLF | TRBJ1-4 | 10 | TRBV19
ASSQGRVQGLAKNIQY | TRBJ2-4 | 16 | TRBV14
ASSPVGGAGNTEAF | TRBJ1-1 | 14 | TRBV18
ASSLHPRYYGYT | TRBJ1-2 | 12 | TRBV27
SDSTGRGVAEAF | TRBJ1-1 | 12 | TRBV29-1
SVLRFGYNEQF | TRBJ2-1 | 11 | TRBV29-1
ASSKSRVGETQY | TRBJ2-5 | 12 | TRBV13
ASEGNTEAF | TRBJ1-1 | 9 | TRBV2
ASSLEGQGYGYT | TRBJ1-2 | 12 | TRBV28
ASSAESPLH | TRBJ1-6 | 9 | TRBV6-1
ASTKGGISGNTIY | TRBJ1-3 | 13 | TRBV6-5
ASSPRQDLLTGANVLT | TRBJ2-6 | 16 | TRBV18
ASSPPARGRYEQY | TRBJ2-7 | 13 | TRBV18
ASSEMRGGNHEQF | TRBJ2-1 | 13 | TRBV2